A single sample is the source of the 28 T cell receptor beta chains below, sequenced in a study of somatic mutations in cytotoxic T cells in rheumatoid arthritis. Using immunoSEQ multiplex PCR, the repertoire was profiled, and TCRdb retains in-frame clones only, with some absent. This table holds about 25,000 clones, roughly 80% found once. The sample comprised CD8+ T cells sorted from blood. The receptors here all came from a man between 50 and 59 years old in good health.

This clone was recorded only once. The V call is TRBV6-4, the J call TRBJ2-1; either TRBD1 or TRBD2 may fit D (7 bases each). CDR3 length equals 16 residues. Germline assignment: CDR1 MRHNA and CDR2 SNTAGT. Trimming removed 2 bases from V and 6 bases from J, with 17 bases in between. The CDR3 DNA follows: TGTGCCAGCAGTGACATCGCAGGGGGGGAGTCCAATGAGCAGTTCTTC. It yields the protein CASSDIAGGESNEQFF.

This rearrangement joins TRBV11-1 to TRBJ2-3; weak D call: TRBD2 (5 bases). Trimming pared 6 bases from V and 4 bases from J, leaving 20 bases between. The germline V gene encodes CDR1 SGHAT and CDR2 FQDESV (reference sequence). The length of the CDR3 is 16 residues. The CDR3 DNA sequence: TGTGCCAGCAGTCAATCGCGGGTTGGCCTGGCAGATACGCAGTATTTT. Protein: CASSQSRVGLADTQYF.

This chain uses TRBV4-1 with TRBJ1-5, with D possibly being TRBD1 (5 bases). Deletions cut 4 bases from V and 5 bases from J, with 15 bases between. The germline CDR1 and CDR2 sequences are MGHRA and YSYEKL. The CDR3 covers 15 residues. The CDR3 coding sequence is TGCGCCAGCAGCCCCTGGACTCCGGGGCATCAGCCCCAGCATTTT. It specifies CASSPWTPGHQPQHF.

The chain employs TRBV7-8 and TRBJ2-1; TRBD2 aligns across 7 bases. The CDR3 extends over 17 amino acids. After removal of 1 base from V and 2 bases from J, the junction contained 8 bases not matched to a gene. Looked up from germline, CDR1 is SGHVS and CDR2 is FQNEAQ. Here the CDR3 DNA reads TGTGCCAGCAGCTTAGTGGCTAGCGGATTTGCCTACAATGAGCAGTTCTTC. It codes for CASSLVASGFAYNEQFF.

The V gene is TRBV2, the J gene TRBJ1-2; possible D gene TRBD1, 5 bases. Per germline, CDR1 SNHLY and CDR2 FYNNEI. Trimming cost V 4 bases and J 4 bases, with 16 bases left between them. The CDR3 is 15 residues long. The CDR3 spells CASSAWQGPFYGYTF. The DNA of the CDR3 is TGTGCCAGCAGTGCATGGCAGGGTCCTTTCTATGGCTACACCTTC.

J is TRBJ2-2 and V is TRBV10-3, with D possibly TRBD2 on 6 matching bases. The CDR3 totals 13 residues. The germline gives CDR1 ENHRY, CDR2 SYGVKD. V was cut by 7 bases and J by 6 bases, with 12 bases left in between. CDR3 region: CAIMWGEAGELFF. As DNA, the CDR3 is TGTGCCATCATGTGGGGGGAGGCCGGGGAGCTGTTTTTT.

The chain joins TRBV19 to TRBJ2-7, with 7 bases matching TRBD2. The V and J ends lost 5 bases and 2 bases, in that order; junction bases with no gene match: 3. Germline V gene lookup returns CDR1 LNHDA and CDR2 SQIVND (reference sequence). The CDR3 covers 13 residues. The CDR3 DNA follows: TGTGCCAGTAGTCAGGCGGGGGCCTACGAGCAGTACTTC. Protein product: CASSQAGAYEQYF.

The chain is built from TRBV5-6 and TRBJ2-3, with TRBD1 as a possible D gene (5 bases). Trimming took off 4 bases at V and 4 bases at J, with 7 bases between the two ends. Germline V gene lookup returns CDR1 SGHDT and CDR2 YYEEEE. CDR3 size: 12 residues. CDR3: CASSQGPDTQYF. The CDR3 bases are TGTGCCAGCAGCCAGGGCCCAGATACGCAGTATTTT.

The gene calls are TRBV11-2 and TRBJ2-1; 9 bases fit TRBD2. The V gene end was trimmed by 4 bases and the J gene end by 6 bases; junction bases not matched to a gene: 7. Germline V gene sequence: CDR1 SGHAT, CDR2 FQNNGV. The CDR3 covers 15 residues. The CDR3 DNA reads as TGTGCCAGCAGCTCCCCAGCGGGAGGAAGCAATGAGCAGTTCTTC. Translation gives CASSSPAGGSNEQFF.

The chain links TRBV6-5 to TRBJ2-2, with D unresolved. This CDR3 contains 16 residues. Germline V gene lookup returns CDR1 MNHEY and CDR2 SVGAGI. Trimming left V 0 bases short and J 2 bases short, with 10 bases between. In nucleotides, the CDR3 is TGTGCCAGCAGTTACTCGACCAGCCTCAACACCGGGGAGCTGTTTTTT. Amino acid sequence: CASSYSTSLNTGELFF.

The rearrangement uses TRBV11-2 and TRBJ1-4; D is ambiguous. Trimming removed 2 bases from V and 2 bases from J, with 9 bases in between. Germline CDR1 is SGHAT and CDR2 is FQNNGV. The CDR3 totals 15 residues. CDR3 sequence: CASSLSAATNEKLFF. The DNA of the CDR3 is TGTGCCAGCAGCTTATCCGCCGCTACTAATGAAAAACTGTTTTTT.

This chain connects TRBV11-2 to TRBJ2-7, with 7 bases aligning to TRBD1. V shed 3 bases and J 4 bases; nucleotides not matched to a gene: 3. The CDR3 contains 13 residues. CDR1 is SGHAT and CDR2 is FQNNGV in the germline V gene. CDR3 sequence reads: CASSFGQEYEQYF. The CDR3 DNA sequence: TGTGCCAGCAGCTTTGGACAGGAGTACGAGCAGTACTTC.

J is TRBJ1-1 and V is TRBV28; D remains ambiguous. Germline V gene lookup returns CDR1 MDHEN and CDR2 SYDVKM. The V end lost 6 bases, the J end lost 1 base, and 12 bases lay between the germline ends. The CDR3 length is 14 residues. This CDR3 reads CASSTQVGNTEAFF. Here the CDR3 DNA reads TGTGCCAGCAGCACCCAAGTAGGGAACACTGAAGCTTTCTTT.

The rearrangement joins TRBV2 to TRBJ1-4; D possibly corresponds to TRBD1 (5 bases). In germline, CDR1 is SNHLY, CDR2 FYNNEI. Trimming cost V 8 bases and J 0 bases, with 13 bases left between them. CDR3 size: 15 residues. CDR3 protein: CASSEGIATNEKLFF. The CDR3 DNA is TGTGCCAGCTCGGAGGGGATTGCAACTAATGAAAAACTGTTTTTT.

The chain uses TRBV30 and TRBJ2-1; the match to TRBD2 covers 13 bases. Germline V CDR1 and CDR2: GTSNPN, SVGIG (reference sequence). CDR3 size: 16 residues. J was trimmed by 8 bases and V by 2 bases; bases with no gene match: 9. In nucleotides, the CDR3 is TGTGCCTGGAGTTTCTCGGGACTAGCGGGAAGGTATGAGCAGTTCTTC. Encoded protein: CAWSFSGLAGRYEQFF.

The gene calls are TRBV18 and TRBJ2-1; D perhaps matches TRBD2 (6 bases). Deletions cut 4 bases from V and 0 bases from J, with 25 bases between. The length of the CDR3 is 20 residues. The V gene's germline CDR1 is KGHSH and CDR2 LQKENI. The CDR3 coding sequence is TGTGCCAGCTCACTAAATGCCGGGACTGCCGCCGTGAGCTCCTACAATGAGCAGTTCTTC. This sequence encodes CASSLNAGTAAVSSYNEQFF.

The CDR3 DNA reads as TGTGCCAGCAGTTACAACAGGAACACTGAAGCTTTCTTT. Translated, it gives CASSYNRNTEAFF. This sequence joins TRBV6-5 and TRBJ1-1; D remains ambiguous. The CDR3 contains 13 residues. The ends were cut back, 2 bases at V and 1 base at J, with 5 bases in the middle. Germline V CDR1 and CDR2: MNHEY, SVGAGI.

The genes are TRBV30 and TRBJ1-4; possibly TRBD1 for D (6 bases). The CDR3 covers 16 residues. V dropped 4 bases and J dropped 4 bases, with 19 bases sitting between them. The germline V gene has CDR1 GTSNPN and CDR2 SVGIG (reference sequence). CDR3 in amino acids: CAWTYSTGLLNEKLFF. The CDR3 nucleotides are TGTGCCTGGACTTACTCCACAGGGCTACTTAATGAAAAACTGTTTTTT.

This sequence joins TRBV7-8 and TRBJ2-5, with a weak D call TRBD1 (5 bases). The CDR3 extends over 16 amino acids. Germline V CDR1 and CDR2: SGHVS, FQNEAQ. V lost 5 bases and J 5 bases, leaving 21 bases between the germline ends. CDR3 protein: CASSQWGTGGAETQYF. The DNA for the CDR3 is TGTGCCAGCAGCCAGTGGGGCACCGGTGGGGCGGAGACCCAGTACTTC.

This rearrangement joins TRBV5-5 to TRBJ2-1, with a tentative D call TRBD2 (5 bases). The CDR3 totals 14 residues. CDR1 is SGHKS, CDR2 YYEKEE, per germline (reference sequence). The V end lost 0 bases, the J end lost 4 bases, and 8 bases lay between the germline ends. DNA for the CDR3: TGTGCCAGCAGCTTGGTTCGGGGTTACAATGAGCAGTTCTTC. This translates into CASSLVRGYNEQFF.

The chain recombines TRBV19 with TRBJ1-1; D call uncertain. Germline V gives CDR1 LNHDA, CDR2 SQIVND (reference sequence). The CDR3 is made up of 13 amino acids. The V and J ends lost 2 bases and 0 bases respectively, with 4 bases between them. The CDR3, as DNA: TGTGCCAGTAGTATAAGGGTGAACACTGAAGCTTTCTTT. This codes for CASSIRVNTEAFF.

The rearrangement joins TRBV5-1 to TRBJ2-3; D is possibly TRBD2 (5 bases). This CDR3 spans 13 amino acids. CDR1 and CDR2 (germline): SGHRS, YFSETQ. Trimming took off 5 bases at V and 2 bases at J, with 9 bases between the two ends. CDR3 sequence: CASSEGVTDTQYF. The CDR3 DNA reads as TGCGCCAGCAGTGAGGGCGTCACAGATACGCAGTATTTT. The full variable domain, completed using reference TRBV5-1 and TRBJ2-3, is KAGVTQTPRYLIKTRGQQVTLSCSPISGHRSVSWYQQTPGQGLQFLFEYFSETQRNKGNFPGRFSGRQFSNSRSEMNVSTLELGDSALYLCASSEGVTDTQYFGPGTRLTVL.

V gene TRBV23-1 combines with J gene TRBJ1-5, with TRBD1 as a possible D gene (5 bases). TRBV23-1 counts as an open reading frame of uncertain function. Trimming removed 4 bases from V and 4 bases from J, with 17 bases in between. The CDR3 is 16 amino acids. The CDR3 loop is CASSRIRGTKNQPQHF. CDR3 nucleotide sequence: TGCGCCAGCAGTCGTATTCGGGGCACAAAAAATCAGCCCCAGCATTTT.

The chain is built from TRBV6-5 and TRBJ2-7, with no clear D. This CDR3 comprises 16 residues. Germline CDR1 and CDR2: MNHEY and SVGAGI. Trimming took off 4 bases at V and 0 bases at J, with 16 bases between the two ends. This chain's CDR3 is CASSSKTHNPSYEQYF. For the CDR3, the DNA is TGTGCCAGCAGTTCCAAGACCCATAACCCCTCCTACGAGCAGTACTTC.

The gene calls are TRBV6-6 and TRBJ1-5; weak D call: TRBD1 (5 bases). This CDR3 has 15 amino acids. Between the trimmed V and J ends, which lost 0 bases and 3 bases, there was a span of 9 bases. Germline CDR1 MNHNY, CDR2 SVGAGI (reference sequence). CDR3 in amino acids: CASSYSRDPNQPQHF. The DNA of the CDR3 is TGTGCCAGCAGTTACTCGAGGGACCCCAATCAGCCCCAGCATTTT.

The chain is built from TRBV27 and TRBJ1-2; a weak D match, TRBD1 (5 bases). Germline V CDR1 and CDR2: MNHEY, SMNVEV (reference sequence). Trimming shortened V by 10 bases and J by 8 bases, and 11 bases separated the two germline ends. CDR3 length: 10 residues. The DNA of the CDR3 is TGTGCCACCTACAGGCAAGGCTACACCTTC. Translation gives CATYRQGYTF.

This chain links TRBV7-9 with TRBJ2-5; 14 bases line up with TRBD2. Germline CDR1 is SEHNR and CDR2 is FQNEAQ (reference sequence). This CDR3 contains 16 residues. Trimming cost V 5 bases and J 5 bases; bases outside gene matches: 7. The CDR3 DNA sequence: TGTGCCAGCAGCCTCCGACTAGCGGGAGGGCGGGAGACCCAGTACTTC. This encodes CASSLRLAGGRETQYF.

V is TRBV6-1 and J is TRBJ2-2; no definite D call. V was cut by 3 bases and J by 7 bases, with 15 bases left in between. Germline-derived CDR1 and CDR2 are MNHNS and SASEGT. This CDR3 contains 15 residues. CDR3 in DNA: TGTGCCAGCAGTGACGTCAGTAGGATTGACGGGGAGCTGTTTTTT. It translates to CASSDVSRIDGELFF.